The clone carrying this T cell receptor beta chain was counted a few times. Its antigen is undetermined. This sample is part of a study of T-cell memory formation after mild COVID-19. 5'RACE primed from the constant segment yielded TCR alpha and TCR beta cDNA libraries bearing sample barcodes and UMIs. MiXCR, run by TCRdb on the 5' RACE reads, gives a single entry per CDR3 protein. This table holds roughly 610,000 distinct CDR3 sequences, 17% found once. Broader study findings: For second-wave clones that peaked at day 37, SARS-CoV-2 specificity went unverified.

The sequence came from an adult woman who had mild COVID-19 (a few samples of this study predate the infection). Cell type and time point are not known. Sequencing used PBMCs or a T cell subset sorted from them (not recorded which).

The CDR3 DNA is TGTGCCAGCAGCCCCGGGACTAGCGGGAGAGTGGGGTTCTTC. It yields the protein CASSPGTSGRVGFF. V is TRBV2 and J is TRBJ2-1, with 14 bases aligning to TRBD2. The germline CDR1 and CDR2 sequences are SNHLY and FYNNEI. This CDR3 has 14 amino acids. Unmatched junction bases numbered 10, after V lost 6 bases and J lost 15 bases.